The clone carrying this T cell receptor (beta chain) was counted at least ten times. Source study methods: CDR3 differences across clinicopathological groups were used to build a distant-metastasis classifier for papillary thyroid cancer. TCRdb redid the clone calls on the PCR reads using MiXCR. The V and J calls and clone size come from TCRdb's table, not from the authors' own analysis. Seen here are about 82,000 clones, approximately 12% observed once, and the top ten hold over 7%. Treatment of any kind had been given to no patient before thyroid surgery. V was trimmed by 6 bases and J by 5 bases, leaving 7 bases between them. This CDR3 contains 11 residues. Per the germline V gene, CDR1 is SGHAT and CDR2 is FQDESV (reference sequence). This sample was taken from a study of metastatic and nonmetastatic thyroid tumors. Overall study context: Peripheral blood and tumor or nodule samples from malignant and benign thyroid patients were compared.

V and J are TRBV11-1 and TRBJ2-5, with unresolved D. The source is a female donor with papillary thyroid cancer or a benign thyroid nodule (not recorded which). Some clones in this sample may be carry-over from other donors' samples. The sample comprised tumor tissue. The CDR3 DNA follows: TGTGCCAGCAGGACGCATGAGACCCAGTACTTC. It encodes CASRTHETQYF.